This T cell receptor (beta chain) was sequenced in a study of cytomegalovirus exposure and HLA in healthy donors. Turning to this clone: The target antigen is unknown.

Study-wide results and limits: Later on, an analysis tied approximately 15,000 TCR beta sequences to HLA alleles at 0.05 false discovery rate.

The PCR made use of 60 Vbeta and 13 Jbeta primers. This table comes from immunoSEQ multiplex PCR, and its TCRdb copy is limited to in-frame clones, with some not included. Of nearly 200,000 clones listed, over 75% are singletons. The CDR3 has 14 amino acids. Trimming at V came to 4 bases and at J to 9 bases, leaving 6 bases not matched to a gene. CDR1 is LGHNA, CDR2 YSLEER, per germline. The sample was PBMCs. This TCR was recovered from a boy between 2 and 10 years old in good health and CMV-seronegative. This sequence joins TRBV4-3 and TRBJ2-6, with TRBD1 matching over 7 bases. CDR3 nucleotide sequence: TGCGCCAGCAGCCTCGGGACAGTGGGCAACGTCCTGACTTTC. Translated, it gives CASSLGTVGNVLTF.